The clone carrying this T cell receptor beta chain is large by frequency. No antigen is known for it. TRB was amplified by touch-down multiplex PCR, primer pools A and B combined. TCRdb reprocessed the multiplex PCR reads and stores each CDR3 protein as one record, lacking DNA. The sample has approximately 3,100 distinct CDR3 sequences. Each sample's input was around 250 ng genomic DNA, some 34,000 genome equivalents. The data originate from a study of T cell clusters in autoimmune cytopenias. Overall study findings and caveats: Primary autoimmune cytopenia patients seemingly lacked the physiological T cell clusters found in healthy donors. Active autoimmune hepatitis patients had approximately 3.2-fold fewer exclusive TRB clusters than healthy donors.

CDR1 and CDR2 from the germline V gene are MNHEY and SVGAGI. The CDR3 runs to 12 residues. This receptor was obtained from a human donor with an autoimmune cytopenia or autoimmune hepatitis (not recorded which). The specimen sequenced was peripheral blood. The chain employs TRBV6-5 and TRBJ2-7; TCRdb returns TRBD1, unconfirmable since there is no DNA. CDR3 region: CASSLTGYEQYF.